The clone carrying this TCR beta chain was found a few times. Its antigen is still unknown. Germline-derived CDR1 and CDR2 are SNHLY and FYNNEI. The CDR3 totals 12 residues. Trimming left V 3 bases short and J 14 bases short, with 11 bases between. This sample is drawn from a study of post-analysis software for immune sequencing data. Carried by the TCR beta cDNA libraries were unique molecular identifiers. MiXCR was run by TCRdb on the PCR reads, yielding one entry per CDR3 protein. Of 350,000 to 500,000 distinct CDR3 sequences listed, over 30% are singletons. Study conclusions and caveats: There were five or six TRBV segments more frequent in patients than controls, and TRBV5-6, TRBV5-1 and TRBV20-1 were among them.

The specimen sequenced was blood. This clonotype was sampled from a girl aged 2-10 years with multiple sclerosis. The J gene is TRBJ1-6, the V gene TRBV2; no reliable D call. The CDR3 region has the DNA TGTGCCAGCAGTGAGGACCCGGCGGCCCTCCACTTT. The encoded protein is CASSEDPAALHF. The full variable domain, with the rest looked up from reference TRBV2 and TRBJ1-6, is EPEVTQTPSHQVTQMGQEVILRCVPISNHLYFYWYRQILGQKVEFLVSFYNNEISEKSEIFDDQFSVERPDGSNFTLKIRSTKLEDSAMYFCASSEDPAALHFGNGTRLTVT.